This T cell receptor (beta chain) originates from a study of T cells in Graves' hyperthyroidism and ophthalmopathy. CDR1 and CDR2 (germline): SGHTA, FQGNSA. V shed 1 base and J shed 0 bases, with 7 bases lying between them. The CDR3 has 16 amino acids. Study-level results: Separating ophthalmopathy from stable hyperthyroidism was achieved by a 13 V-J model. Blood also carried most thyroid clonotypes expanded above 0.001.

Ten or more counts support this clonotype. Its target is not known. Amplified TCR beta CDR3 regions came from RNA transcripts. Using the HTBI primer set, a first-round RT-PCR was run on the TCR CDR3. MiXCR, run by TCRdb on the multiplex PCR reads, gives a single entry per CDR3 protein. The repertoire includes 490,000 or so distinct CDR3 sequences, nearly 20% of them detected once, and approximately 50% sits in the top ten. Together with thyroid ultrasound, orbital computed tomography, serum thyroxine and TRAb, clinical symptoms were used for diagnoses. Sequenced material: blood. The source is a man in his forties with Graves' ophthalmopathy. J is TRBJ1-6 and V is TRBV7-2; D remains unclear. CDR3 sequence reads: CASSLGGISYNSPLHF. The CDR3 DNA sequence: TGTGCCAGCAGCTTAGGAGGGATCTCCTATAATTCACCCCTCCACTTT.